The 24 T cell receptor beta chains presented below share a single source sample, sequenced in a study of T cells in localized non-small cell lung cancer. The table came from immunoSEQ multiplex PCR; TCRdb's copy has only in-frame clones and leaves some out. Of roughly 48,000 clones listed, 60% to 80% are singletons. Sequenced material: peripheral blood, taken before any cancer treatment. These receptors originate from a man aged 40 to 70 with stage I squamous cell lung carcinoma.

V usage is TRBV2 and J usage is TRBJ1-5; D is unclear. Looked up from germline, CDR1 is SNHLY and CDR2 is FYNNEI. Trimming cost V 6 bases and J 0 bases, with 9 bases left between them. This CDR3 comprises 14 residues. The CDR3 loop is CASSDTDSNQPQHF. In DNA form, the CDR3 reads TGTGCCAGCAGCGACACAGATAGCAATCAGCCCCAGCATTTT.

The chain couples TRBV15 to TRBJ2-6; maybe TRBD2 (5 bases). The CDR3 is 18 residues long. The V gene's germline CDR1 is LNHNV and CDR2 YYDKDF (reference sequence). Trimming took 0 bases from V and 2 from J, leaving 14 bases between them. The CDR3: CATSREATRGTGANVLTF. CDR3 sequence (DNA): TGTGCCACCAGCAGAGAGGCAACCCGAGGGACTGGGGCCAACGTCCTGACTTTC.

J is TRBJ2-5 and V is TRBV7-9; D might be TRBD2 (6 bases). The CDR3 loop spans 15 amino acids. V shed 0 bases and J shed 7 bases, with 15 bases lying between them. Germline V lookup: CDR1 SEHNR, CDR2 FQNEAQ (reference sequence). As DNA, the CDR3 is TGTGCCAGCAGCTTAGCGTCCGGGACTCACCGGACCCAGTACTTC. Translation: CASSLASGTHRTQYF.

The chain is built from TRBV9 and TRBJ2-3, with TRBD1 matching over 10 bases. This CDR3 has 20 residues. The germline V gene encodes CDR1 SGDLS and CDR2 YYNGEE. V was pared by 4 bases and J by 2 bases, with 19 bases of the junction left unmatched. The CDR3: CASSSDRGPRPGVYTDTQYF. The CDR3 nucleotides read TGTGCCAGCAGCTCAGACAGGGGGCCGAGGCCGGGGGTCTACACAGATACGCAGTATTTT.

The gene calls are TRBV7-9 and TRBJ1-2; no definite D call. The CDR3 loop spans 13 amino acids. Germline V CDR1 and CDR2: SEHNR, FQNEAQ (reference sequence). The ends were cut back, 5 bases at V and 5 bases at J, with 12 bases in the middle. CDR3 amino acids: CASSRTLGYGYTF. The CDR3 DNA reads as TGTGCCAGCAGCAGGACTCTCGGATATGGCTACACCTTC. The full variable domain, completed using reference TRBV7-9 and TRBJ1-2, is DTGVSQNPRHKITKRGQNVTFRCDPISEHNRLYWYRQTLGQGPEFLTYFQNEAQLEKSRLLSDRFSAERPKGSFSTLEIQRTEQGDSAMYLCASSRTLGYGYTFGSGTRLTVV.

The chain recombines TRBV5-5 with TRBJ1-6; D unclear. Germline CDR1 and CDR2: SGHKS and YYEKEE (reference sequence). Between the trimmed V and J ends, which lost 3 bases and 10 bases, there was a span of 20 bases. CDR3 length: 16 amino acids. This CDR3 reads CASSWEHRLWESPLHF. CDR3 bases: TGTGCCAGCAGCTGGGAACACCGCTTATGGGAATCACCCCTCCACTTT.

V usage is TRBV4-1 and J usage is TRBJ2-7, with TRBD2 identical over 7 bases. V shed 5 bases, J shed 7 bases, and the junction held 5 bases outside the gene matches. The CDR3 is 12 amino acids. Germline V gene lookup returns CDR1 MGHRA and CDR2 YSYEKL. The CDR3 DNA reads TGCGCCAGCAGCGGACTAGGCCTTGAGCAGTACTTC. Protein product: CASSGLGLEQYF.

This rearrangement joins TRBV5-5 to TRBJ2-2; D gene uncertain. The CDR3 consists of 15 residues. Between the trimmed V and J ends, which lost 5 bases and 0 bases, there was a span of 11 bases. Germline V gene lookup returns CDR1 SGHKS and CDR2 YYEKEE (reference sequence). The CDR3 loop reads CASSERQTNTGELFF. The CDR3 region has the DNA TGTGCCAGCAGTGAAAGACAAACGAACACCGGGGAGCTGTTTTTT. Together with reference TRBV5-5 and TRBJ2-2, the CDR3 gives the full variable domain: DAGVTQSPTHLIKTRGQQVTLRCSPISGHKSVSWYQQVLGQGPQFIFQYYEKEERGRGNFPDRFSARQFPNYSSELNVNALLLGDSALYLCASSERQTNTGELFFGEGSRLTVL.

The rearrangement links TRBV2 to TRBJ1-2, with D possibly being TRBD1 (5 bases). The CDR3 length is 14 residues. V was cut by 0 bases and J by 2 bases, with 7 bases left in between. The germline V gene encodes CDR1 SNHLY and CDR2 FYNNEI. The CDR3 region has the DNA TGTGCCAGCAGTGAAGCTTCAGGGAACTATGGCTACACCTTC. Translation: CASSEASGNYGYTF. Together with reference TRBV2 and TRBJ1-2, the CDR3 gives the full variable domain: EPEVTQTPSHQVTQMGQEVILRCVPISNHLYFYWYRQILGQKVEFLVSFYNNEISEKSEIFDDQFSVERPDGSNFTLKIRSTKLEDSAMYFCASSEASGNYGYTFGSGTRLTVV.

V gene TRBV28 combines with J gene TRBJ2-6; no clear D. There are 13 residues in the CDR3. Germline loops: CDR1 MDHEN, CDR2 SYDVKM. Trimming removed 6 bases from V and 2 bases from J, with 5 bases in between. This CDR3 reads CASRRPGANVLTF. CDR3 in DNA: TGTGCCAGCAGGCGACCTGGGGCCAACGTCCTGACTTTC.

The CDR3 bases are TGTGCCAGCAGCTTGTTCCAGGGTAAGATTATTTACGAGCAGTACTTC. It encodes CASSLFQGKIIYEQYF. The chain couples TRBV5-6 to TRBJ2-7, with D possibly TRBD1 on 5 matching bases. Germline V lookup: CDR1 SGHDT, CDR2 YYEEEE. The CDR3 has 16 amino acids. Trimming pared 1 base from V and 4 bases from J, leaving 18 bases between.

The DNA for the CDR3 is TGTGCCAGCAGTGAATGGGAAAACACTGAAGCTTTCTTT. Translated, it gives CASSEWENTEAFF. The chain combines TRBV2 with TRBJ1-1, with D hard to call. Trimming stripped 2 bases from V and 2 bases from J, with 6 bases between. The length of the CDR3 is 13 residues. Germline V CDR1 and CDR2: SNHLY, FYNNEI.

This clone appeared a single time. The J gene is TRBJ2-3, the V gene TRBV18; the match to TRBD2 covers 10 bases. Trimming removed 6 bases from V and 5 bases from J; junction bases left unmatched: 17. The germline gives CDR1 KGHSH, CDR2 LQKENI. This CDR3 contains 18 residues. The CDR3 region is CASSYSPQAGGQGDTQYF. CDR3 nucleotides: TGTGCCAGCTCTTATTCCCCTCAAGCGGGGGGGCAGGGAGATACGCAGTATTTT.

V gene TRBV30 combines with J gene TRBJ2-2; D may be TRBD2 (5 bases). This CDR3 spans 13 amino acids. V was shortened by 0 bases and J by 4 bases, with 6 bases between the two germline ends. Germline-derived CDR1 and CDR2 are GTSNPN and SVGIG (reference sequence). CDR3: CAWSVRATGELFF. The CDR3 bases are TGTGCCTGGAGTGTGAGGGCCACCGGGGAGCTGTTTTTT.

This clone was found a few times. The chain couples TRBV25-1 to TRBJ2-5; D possibly corresponds to TRBD1 (6 bases). This CDR3 spans 16 amino acids. V was pared by 8 bases and J by 5 bases, with 24 bases between. Per the germline V gene, CDR1 is MGHDK and CDR2 is SYGVNS. CDR3 region: CASSPQKQGSVETQYF. The CDR3 DNA follows: TGTGCCAGCTCACCCCAGAAACAGGGTTCGGTGGAGACCCAGTACTTC.

The genes are TRBV5-1 and TRBJ2-3, with 11 bases fitting TRBD1. J was trimmed by 5 bases and V by 4 bases; bases with no gene match: 6. Per the germline V gene, CDR1 is SGHRS and CDR2 is YFSETQ. This CDR3 contains 15 residues. CDR3 sequence: CASSIGQGAIDTQYF. The CDR3 nucleotides are TGCGCCAGCAGCATAGGACAGGGGGCTATAGATACGCAGTATTTT.

V usage is TRBV6-1 and J usage is TRBJ1-5; D gene ambiguous. V was shortened by 0 bases and J by 4 bases, with 7 bases between the two germline ends. The CDR3 runs 14 residues. The germline CDR1 and CDR2 sequences are MNHNS and SASEGT. Here the CDR3 reads CASSEAGGNQPQHF. The CDR3 bases are TGTGCCAGCAGTGAAGCGGGAGGAAATCAGCCCCAGCATTTT.

This rearrangement joins TRBV11-2 to TRBJ1-1; D may be TRBD1 (6 bases). The V end lost 1 base, the J end lost 6 bases, and 15 bases lay between the germline ends. From germline, CDR1 is SGHAT and CDR2 FQNNGV. The CDR3 covers 15 residues. CDR3 sequence reads: CASSLGRGKVSEAFF. The CDR3 DNA reads as TGTGCCAGCAGCTTAGGCAGGGGTAAGGTTTCTGAAGCTTTCTTT.

The chain uses TRBV5-1 and TRBJ1-1; D may be TRBD1 (6 bases). The V gene's germline CDR1 is SGHRS and CDR2 YFSETQ. This CDR3 comprises 18 residues. V lost 3 bases, J lost 3 bases, and 24 bases lay in between. The CDR3 sequence: CASSSALLTGSWDTEAFF. The CDR3 DNA is TGCGCCAGCAGCTCCGCCCTCCTTACAGGGAGTTGGGACACTGAAGCTTTCTTT.

This chain connects TRBV28 to TRBJ2-7, with TRBD2 identical over 7 bases. Germline V lookup: CDR1 MDHEN, CDR2 SYDVKM. After removal of 7 bases from V and 2 bases from J, the junction contained 2 bases not matched to a gene. The CDR3 length is 12 residues. CDR3 region: CASKSGAYEQYF. CDR3 nucleotide sequence: TGTGCCAGCAAGAGCGGGGCCTACGAGCAGTACTTC.

The chain recombines TRBV9 with TRBJ2-1; no clear D gene. The CDR3 extends over 12 amino acids. CDR1 is SGDLS and CDR2 is YYNGEE in the germline V gene. Trimming pared 4 bases from V and 7 bases from J, leaving 9 bases between. CDR3 protein: CASSIRSNEQFF. The CDR3 nucleotides are TGTGCCAGCAGCATTAGGTCAAATGAGCAGTTCTTC.

CDR3 region: CASSQADSSYNEQFF. DNA of the CDR3: TGCGCCAGCAGCCAAGCGGATAGCTCCTACAATGAGCAGTTCTTC. V is TRBV4-3 and J is TRBJ2-1; D ambiguous. V was clipped by 1 base and J by 0 bases, with 7 bases between them. Germline-derived CDR1 and CDR2 are LGHNA and YSLEER. The CDR3 covers 15 residues.

The chain employs TRBV14 and TRBJ2-1, with D possibly matching TRBD1 (6 bases). This CDR3 has 17 amino acids. Trimming shortened V by 4 bases and J by 0 bases, and 16 bases separated the two germline ends. CDR1 and CDR2 from the germline V gene are SGHDN and FVKESK. CDR3 sequence (DNA): TGTGCCAGCAGCCGACGAACGGGACACCACTCCTACAATGAGCAGTTCTTC. It yields the protein CASSRRTGHHSYNEQFF.

A few counts support this clone. The chain joins TRBV18 to TRBJ1-1; D unresolved. The germline V and J ends were trimmed by 0 bases and 2 bases, with 4 bases remaining between them. The CDR3 spans 13 residues. Germline loops: CDR1 KGHSH, CDR2 LQKENI. The CDR3 sequence: CASSPPPNTEAFF. The CDR3 region has the DNA TGTGCCAGCTCACCACCGCCAAACACTGAAGCTTTCTTT.